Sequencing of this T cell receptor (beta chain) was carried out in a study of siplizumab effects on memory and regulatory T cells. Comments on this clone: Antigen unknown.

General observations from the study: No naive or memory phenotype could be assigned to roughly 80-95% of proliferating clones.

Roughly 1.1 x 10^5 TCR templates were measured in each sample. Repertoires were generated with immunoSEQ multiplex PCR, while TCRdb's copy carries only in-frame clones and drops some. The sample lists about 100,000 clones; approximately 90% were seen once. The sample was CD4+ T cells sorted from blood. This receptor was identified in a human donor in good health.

In DNA form, the CDR3 reads TGTGCCAGTTCAACTCGGGGCGTCGTTAACTACGAGCAGTACTTC. Protein: CASSTRGVVNYEQYF. This chain joins TRBV6-5 and TRBJ2-7; D is possibly TRBD1 or TRBD2 (5 bases each). Trimming left V 9 bases short and J 3 bases short, with 21 bases between. This CDR3 has 15 residues. CDR1 is MNHEY, CDR2 SVGAGI, per germline.